This passage covers 17 T cell receptor beta chains from one sample sequenced in a study of T-cell memory formation after mild COVID-19. In TCRdb, the 5' RACE reads were re-called with MiXCR into one record per CDR3 protein. The sample gives around 340,000 distinct CDR3 sequences, roughly 15% of which show up once; 20% to 25% is in the top ten. The specimen was PBMCs or a T cell subset sorted from them (not recorded which). The receptors shown here come from a man younger than 35 who had mild COVID-19 (a few samples of this study predate the infection). Cell type and time point are not known.

The chain is built from TRBV12-2 and TRBJ2-3; the D call TRBD1 from the table was never checked on the DNA. TRBV12-2 corresponds to a pseudogene. CDR3 length equals 15 residues. CDR3 in amino acids: CASRLTGDYTDTQYF. For the CDR3, the DNA is TGTGCAAGTCGCTTAACAGGGGACTACACAGATACGCAGTATTTT.

Notes on this clonotype: A junction boundary mismatches the germline segment, possibly from a read error. The CDR3: CASSLELRDVGSF. Written as DNA, the CDR3 is TGCGCCAGCAGCTTGGAGTTAAGGGACGTCGGTTCCTTC. V usage is TRBV5-1 and J usage is TRBJ2-1; TRBD1 or TRBD2 may be the D gene (5 bases each). This CDR3 has 13 residues. The V gene's germline CDR1 is SGHRS and CDR2 YFSETQ.

CDR3 DNA sequence: TGTGCCAGCAGCGTAGGGACAGGCGATATCTACGAGCAGTACTTC. This gives the protein CASSVGTGDIYEQYF. The chain has TRBV9 and TRBJ2-7, with 7 bases matching TRBD1. This CDR3 spans 15 amino acids. V lost 0 bases to trimming and J lost 3 bases; unmatched junction nucleotides: 6. Looked up from germline, CDR1 is SGDLS and CDR2 is YYNGEE.

This clonotype has at least ten counts. The J gene is TRBJ2-2, the V gene TRBV7-2, with D perhaps assigned TRBD1 or TRBD2 (6 bases each). The V gene's germline CDR1 is SGHTA and CDR2 FQGNSA. The V and J ends lost 4 bases and 7 bases respectively, with 16 bases between them. CDR3 length: 15 amino acids. DNA for the CDR3: TGTGCCAGCAGCTCGCAGGGGAGGATAAACGGGGAGCTGTTTTTT. Residues: CASSSQGRINGELFF.

This clonotype was counted at least ten times. At one end, the junction sequence differs from germline, possibly due to a read error. V and J are TRBV5-1 and TRBJ1-2; the D is unclear. The CDR3 covers 12 residues. The germline gives CDR1 SGHRS, CDR2 YFSETQ. DNA for the CDR3: TGTGCCAGCAGTTTGCCAGGATATGGCTACACCTTC. It is translated as CASSLPGYGYTF.

The genes are TRBV7-9 and TRBJ2-1; 9 nucleotides line up with TRBD2. Trimming at V came to 4 bases and at J to 2 bases, leaving 6 bases not matched to a gene. Germline loops: CDR1 SEHNR, CDR2 FQNEAQ (reference sequence). The CDR3 is 16 residues long. CDR3 sequence (DNA): TGTGCCAGCAGCTCATCGCTAGCGGGAACCTACAATGAGCAGTTCTTC. Its protein is CASSSSLAGTYNEQFF.

This clonotype appeared a few times. V and J are TRBV9 and TRBJ1-1; tentatively, D is TRBD1 (6 bases). There are 14 residues in the CDR3. Looked up from germline, CDR1 is SGDLS and CDR2 is YYNGEE. V gave up 3 bases and J gave up 1 base, with 10 bases separating them. DNA for the CDR3: TGTGCCAGCAGCGCCGGACAGTCGAACACTGAAGCTTTCTTT. Its protein is CASSAGQSNTEAFF.

CDR3 sequence (DNA): TGCAGTGCTAGAGACAGGGTGGGGCATTATGGCTACACCTTC. Translated, it gives CSARDRVGHYGYTF. The chain employs TRBV20-1 and TRBJ1-2, with D possibly TRBD1 on 5 matching bases. This CDR3 region has 14 residues. Deletions cut 0 bases from V and 5 bases from J, with 13 bases between. Per the germline V gene, CDR1 is DFQATT and CDR2 is SNEGSKA (reference sequence).

V gene TRBV12-3 or TRBV12-4 combines with J gene TRBJ1-1; possibly TRBD1 for D (5 bases). The CDR3 covers 11 residues. The V end lost 6 bases, the J end lost 11 bases, and 13 bases lay between the germline ends. The CDR3 is CASRRQGDAFF. The CDR3 bases are TGTGCCAGCAGGCGGCAGGGTGACGCTTTCTTT.

The gene calls are TRBV4-2 and TRBJ2-1; 11 bases match TRBD2. After removal of 1 base from V and 10 bases from J, the junction contained 9 bases not matched to a gene. Germline CDR1 LGHNA, CDR2 YNFKEQ. This CDR3 spans 16 amino acids. CDR3 protein: CASSQARSGGAKEQFF. CDR3 DNA: TGTGCCAGCAGCCAAGCGCGTAGCGGGGGGGCCAAAGAGCAGTTCTTC.

This clonotype appeared a few times. The V gene is TRBV24-1, the J gene TRBJ2-5, with 7 bases identical to TRBD2. The germline gives CDR1 KGHDR, CDR2 SFDVKD. V was clipped by 1 base and J by 5 bases; unmatched bases: 6. This CDR3 is 15 amino acids long. The CDR3 loop reads CATSDFLAGVETQYF. CDR3 bases: TGTGCCACCAGTGATTTCCTGGCGGGGGTGGAGACCCAGTACTTC.

This clonotype was detected many times. This chain connects TRBV11-2 to TRBJ2-2, with 8 bases fitting TRBD1. Germline CDR1 reads SGHAT; CDR2 reads FQNNGV. The CDR3 runs 16 residues. J gave up 1 base and V 1 base, and 2 bases lay outside the gene matches. CDR3 sequence (DNA): TGTGCCAGCAGCTTAGCCGGACAGGGGAACACCGGGGAGCTGTTTTTT. Protein: CASSLAGQGNTGELFF.

This clonotype came up a few times. The chain uses TRBV11-2 and TRBJ2-1; 9 bases map to TRBD2. With V trimmed by 4 bases and J by 9 bases, 7 bases remained unmatched. Germline assignment: CDR1 SGHAT and CDR2 FQNNGV. CDR3 length equals 14 residues. In nucleotides, the CDR3 is TGTGCCAGCAGCTCCACTAGCGGGCTAGGTGAGCAGTTCTTC. It yields the protein CASSSTSGLGEQFF.

The rearrangement joins TRBV4-1 to TRBJ2-3; no reliable D call. The V end was cut by 0 bases, the J end by 1 base, with 11 bases between. The CDR3 sequence is 16 residues long. Looked up from germline, CDR1 is MGHRA and CDR2 is YSYEKL. The CDR3, as DNA: TGCGCCAGCAGCCAAGAGGTGTGGTGGGGCACAGATACGCAGTATTTT. Its protein is CASSQEVWWGTDTQYF.

This clonotype was seen a few times. The J gene is TRBJ2-1, the V gene TRBV5-5; D is unclear. V lost 0 bases, J lost 2 bases, and 9 bases lay in between. Germline CDR1 and CDR2: SGHKS and YYEKEE (reference sequence). This CDR3 is 15 amino acids long. CDR3 nucleotides: TGTGCCAGCAGCTTGGCTATTGACACCTACAATGAGCAGTTCTTC. Amino acid sequence: CASSLAIDTYNEQFF. Supplemented by reference TRBV5-5 and TRBJ2-1, the full variable domain reads DAGVTQSPTHLIKTRGQQVTLRCSPISGHKSVSWYQQVLGQGPQFIFQYYEKEERGRGNFPDRFSARQFPNYSSELNVNALLLGDSALYLCASSLAIDTYNEQFFGPGTRLTVL.

This clonotype has more than one count but fewer than ten. The chain joins TRBV11-1 to TRBJ1-1; TRBD1 matches at 11 bases. Germline V lookup: CDR1 SGHAT, CDR2 FQDESV (reference sequence). The ends lost 5 bases at V and 8 bases at J; junction bases unmatched: 7. CDR3 size: 14 residues. CDR3 residues: CASSPGQGAPEAFF. In DNA, the CDR3 is TGTGCCAGCAGCCCCGGACAGGGGGCTCCCGAAGCTTTCTTT.

This clonotype has only a few counts. The genes are TRBV4-1 and TRBJ2-7; 9 bases line up with TRBD1. V trimming: 1 base; J trimming: 1 base; junction bases outside the gene matches: 2. Germline V gene lookup returns CDR1 MGHRA and CDR2 YSYEKL. The length of the CDR3 is 15 residues. The CDR3 DNA reads as TGCGCCAGCAGCCAAGGGACAGGGGATTCCTACGAGCAGTACTTC. It specifies CASSQGTGDSYEQYF.